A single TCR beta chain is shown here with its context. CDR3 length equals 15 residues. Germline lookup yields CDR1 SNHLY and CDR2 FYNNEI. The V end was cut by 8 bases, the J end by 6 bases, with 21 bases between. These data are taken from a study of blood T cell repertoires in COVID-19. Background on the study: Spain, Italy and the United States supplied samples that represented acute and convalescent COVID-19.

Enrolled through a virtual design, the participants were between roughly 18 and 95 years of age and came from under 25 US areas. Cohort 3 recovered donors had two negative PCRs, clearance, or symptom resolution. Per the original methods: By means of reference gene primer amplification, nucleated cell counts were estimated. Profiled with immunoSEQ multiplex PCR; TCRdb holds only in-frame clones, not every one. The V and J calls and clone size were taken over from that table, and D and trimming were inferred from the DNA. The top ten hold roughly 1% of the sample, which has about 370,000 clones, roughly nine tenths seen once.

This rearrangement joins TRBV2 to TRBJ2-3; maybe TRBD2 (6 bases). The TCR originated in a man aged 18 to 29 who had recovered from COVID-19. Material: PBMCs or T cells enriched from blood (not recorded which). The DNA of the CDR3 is TGTGCCAGCTGCACCGAAGCGGGTGCCCCGGATACGCAGTATTTT. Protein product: CASCTEAGAPDTQYF.